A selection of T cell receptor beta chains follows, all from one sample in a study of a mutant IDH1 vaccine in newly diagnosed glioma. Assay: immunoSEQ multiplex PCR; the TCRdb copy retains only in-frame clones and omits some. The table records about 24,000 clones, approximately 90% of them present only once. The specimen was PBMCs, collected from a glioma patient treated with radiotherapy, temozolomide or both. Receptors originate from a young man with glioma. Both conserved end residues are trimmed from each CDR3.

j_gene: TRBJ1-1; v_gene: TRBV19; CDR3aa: ASSIVRGRGMNTEAF
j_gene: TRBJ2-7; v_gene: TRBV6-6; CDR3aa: ASSFRLADLWEQY
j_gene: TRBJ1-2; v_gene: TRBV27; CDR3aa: ASSGRGRRTGDGYT
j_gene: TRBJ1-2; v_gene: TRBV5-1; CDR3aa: ASSDRVGYGYT
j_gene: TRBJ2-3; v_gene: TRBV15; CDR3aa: ATSRDSRFGTDTQY
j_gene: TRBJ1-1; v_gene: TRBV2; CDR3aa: ASSEGAYRGRNTEAF
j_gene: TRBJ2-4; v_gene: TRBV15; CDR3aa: ATSRGPEKLNIQY
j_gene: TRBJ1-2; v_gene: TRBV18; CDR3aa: ASSPGTGGPVYGYT
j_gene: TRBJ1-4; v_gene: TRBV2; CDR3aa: ASSGGLTALNEKLF
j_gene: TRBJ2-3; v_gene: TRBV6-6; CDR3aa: ASKGSGGFTDTQY
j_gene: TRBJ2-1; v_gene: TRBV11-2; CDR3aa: ASSSRTSGYNEQF
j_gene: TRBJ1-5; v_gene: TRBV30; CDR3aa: AWSALLGGQPQH
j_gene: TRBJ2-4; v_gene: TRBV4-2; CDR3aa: ASSLPSGQLSGDIAKNIQY
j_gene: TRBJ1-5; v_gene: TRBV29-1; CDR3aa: SVAMGQGKSEPQH
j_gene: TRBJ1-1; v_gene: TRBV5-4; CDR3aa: ASSPPGVPEAF
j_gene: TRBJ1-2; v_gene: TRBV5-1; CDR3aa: ASSLGGDLTYGYT
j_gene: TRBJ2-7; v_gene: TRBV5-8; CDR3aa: ASSLVTSGRASYEQY
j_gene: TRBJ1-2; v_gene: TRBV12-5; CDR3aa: ASGPQTDRNYGYT
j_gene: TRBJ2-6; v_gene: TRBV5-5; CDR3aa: ASTGTGSLPGANVLT
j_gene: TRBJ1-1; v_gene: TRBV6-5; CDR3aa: ATWQLKGNTEAF
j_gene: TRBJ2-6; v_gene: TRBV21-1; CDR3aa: ASSHEGQGLSGANVLT
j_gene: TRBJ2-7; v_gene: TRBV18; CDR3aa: ASSTTQGSYEQY
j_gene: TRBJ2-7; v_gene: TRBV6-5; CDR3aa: ASSSPGAGGNEQY
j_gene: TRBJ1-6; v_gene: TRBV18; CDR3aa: ASTTLIRGRSPLH
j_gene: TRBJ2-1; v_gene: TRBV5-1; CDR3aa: ASSPGTSGPYNEQF
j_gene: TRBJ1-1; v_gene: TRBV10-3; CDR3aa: AISEGTGIRGTEAF
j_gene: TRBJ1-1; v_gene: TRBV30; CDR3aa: AWSVRGNTEAF
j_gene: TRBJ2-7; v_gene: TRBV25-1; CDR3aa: ASSPPRESYEQY
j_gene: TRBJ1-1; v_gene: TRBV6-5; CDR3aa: ASRWTVNTEAF
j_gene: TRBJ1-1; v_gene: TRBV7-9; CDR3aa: ASSLGFTEAF
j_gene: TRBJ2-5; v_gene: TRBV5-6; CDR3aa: ASSRKGGEETQY
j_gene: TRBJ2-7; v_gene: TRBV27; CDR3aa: ASSSGAWEQY
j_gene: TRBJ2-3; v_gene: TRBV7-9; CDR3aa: ASRGTGGRQDTQY
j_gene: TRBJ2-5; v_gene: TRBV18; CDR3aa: ASSRTTSQETQY
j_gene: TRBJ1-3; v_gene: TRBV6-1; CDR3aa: ATTRRVNGNTIY
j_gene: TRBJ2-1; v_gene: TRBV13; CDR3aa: ASSSPETSYNEQF
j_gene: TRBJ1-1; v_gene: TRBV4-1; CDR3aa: ASSQGGRARPRGTEAF
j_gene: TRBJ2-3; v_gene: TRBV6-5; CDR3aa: ASSYTRQNTDTQY
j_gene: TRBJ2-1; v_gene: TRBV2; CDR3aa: ASSTGTSGRNIINEQF
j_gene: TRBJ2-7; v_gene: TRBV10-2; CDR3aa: ASREGQTFYEQY
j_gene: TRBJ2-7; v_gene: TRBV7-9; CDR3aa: ASSFSGFEQY
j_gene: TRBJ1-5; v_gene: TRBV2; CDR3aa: ASSEAPEGRQPQH
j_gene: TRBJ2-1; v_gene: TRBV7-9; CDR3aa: ASSSVGDEQF
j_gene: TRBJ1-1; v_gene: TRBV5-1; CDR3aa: ASSLGDTEAF
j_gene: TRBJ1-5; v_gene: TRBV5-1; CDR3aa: ASSLGLRNQPQH
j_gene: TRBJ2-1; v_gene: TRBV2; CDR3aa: ASSDLAGVEQF
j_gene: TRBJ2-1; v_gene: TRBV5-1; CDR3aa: ASSLQGASGGEQF
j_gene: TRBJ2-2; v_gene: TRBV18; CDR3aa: ASSPRDRNTGELF